This TCR beta chain appears in the sequencing data of a study of blood T cells in healthy people across ages. The study's findings and limits: Compared with aged donors, long-lived donors showed fewer expanded clones, suggesting selection.

The authors ran a second PCR of 7 to 11 cycles using a sample-barcoded 5' primer and a J-beta primer mix. Every cDNA was tagged by a template-switch adaptor with 12 random nucleotides. MiXCR, applied by TCRdb to the 5' RACE reads, yields one record per CDR3 protein. The sample contains about 760,000 distinct CDR3 sequences, about 25% of which appear only once. V lost 3 bases and J 4 bases, leaving 9 bases between the germline ends. The CDR3 sequence is 13 residues long. Germline V gene data show CDR1 as MNHNS and CDR2 as SASEGT. As to this clonotype: No antigen is known for it.

The same data also contributed to another study, on T cells of mothers and their children. That paper adds: A few healthy Caucasian mothers served as donors, and their six children did as well. Thymic selection, a shaping force on TCR recombination output, acts similarly in related and unrelated pairs.

The material sequenced was blood. The chain joins TRBV6-1 to TRBJ1-1; D is ambiguous. The TCR comes from a boy younger than 18 in good health. The chain's CDR3 is CASSDPRGTEAFF. The DNA of the CDR3 is TGTGCCAGCAGTGACCCCCGGGGCACTGAAGCTTTCTTT.